Listed below are T cell receptor beta chains from one sample, sequenced in a study of blood T cells in healthy people across ages. TCRdb re-called the 5' RACE reads through MiXCR, storing one row per CDR3 protein. The profile shows 500,000 to 550,000 distinct CDR3 sequences, about 25% of them singletons. The sample was also linked to a second study, of T cells of mothers and their children.

The source material was blood. The source of these receptors is a boy aged 5-17 years in good health. Both conserved end residues are part of each CDR3. Each record gives: V gene, J gene, clone size, D gene, CDR3 DNA, CDR3 protein. D genes are given only for firm matches. A clone size is listed for some rows: how often the clone was seen (once, few, many), or a class if it is expanded.

>TRBV7-8|TRBJ2-2|-|TRBD2
TGTGCCAGCAGCTTAGATCTAGCGGGCCTATCCCTCACCGGGGAGCTGTTTTTT
CASSLDLAGLSLTGELFF
>TRBV7-2|TRBJ2-7|-|-
TGTGCCAGCAGCTTAGAGTGGAGGGGACCCTACGAGCAGTACTTC
CASSLEWRGPYEQYF
>TRBV7-9|TRBJ2-5|-|TRBD1
TGTGCCAGCAGCGCAGACAGGGACCAAGAGACCCAGTACTTC
CASSADRDQETQYF
>TRBV4-2|TRBJ1-1|few|TRBD1
TGTGCCAGCAGCCAAGGCTGGGACAGGGGCACTGAAGCTTTCTTT
CASSQGWDRGTEAFF
>TRBV7-9|TRBJ1-3|-|-
TGTGCCAGCAGCTTAGCCAGGACGGTCGGTCGTGGAAACACCATATATTTT
CASSLARTVGRGNTIYF
>TRBV7-2|TRBJ1-2|-|-
TGTGCCAGCAGCTTAGCTACACAAATTAGCTATGGCTACACCTTC
CASSLATQISYGYTF
>TRBV7-9|TRBJ1-1|-|-
TGTGCCAGCACCCCGCCCTTTTCCGGGAACACTGAAGCTTTCTTT
CASTPPFSGNTEAFF
>TRBV29-1|TRBJ1-5|-|-
TGCAGCCCTCGGTCCAGTTTCAATCAGCCCCAGCATTTT
CSPRSSFNQPQHF
>TRBV6-5|TRBJ2-5|-|-
TGTGCCAGCAGTTACGTTCCCGCGAGGGAGACCCAGTACTTC
CASSYVPARETQYF
>TRBV19|TRBJ1-5|few|-
TGTGCCAGTAGTATCGGATATAGCAATCAGCCCCAGCATTTT
CASSIGYSNQPQHF
>TRBV4-1|TRBJ2-4|few|TRBD2
TGCGCCAGCAGCCAAATGGGGGGGACCCAAAACATTCAGTACTTC
CASSQMGGTQNIQYF
>TRBV5-1|TRBJ2-3|-|-
TGCGCCAGCAGCTTAGGTATAGCAGGCACAGATACGCAGTATTTT
CASSLGIAGTDTQYF
>TRBV12-3/TRBV12-4|TRBJ2-1|-|-
TGTGCCAGCAGTTTCGCCGCGACGGGGGCCTGGGATGAGCAGTTCTTC
CASSFAATGAWDEQFF
>TRBV20-1|TRBJ2-5|-|TRBD1
TGCAGTGCTAGGCGGACAGGGGGCGCAGCGGGGACCCAGTACTTC
CSARRTGGAAGTQYF
>TRBV4-2|TRBJ1-2|-|-
TGTGCCAGCAGCCAGGCTGAAGACTATGGCTACACCTTC
CASSQAEDYGYTF
>TRBV6-1|TRBJ2-7|-|-
TGTGCCAGCAGTGGCCGAGGTGGGGACGAGCAGTACTTC
CASSGRGGDEQYF
>TRBV18|TRBJ2-1|few|-
TGTGCCAGCTCACCAGAACGGAGTGGCAATGAGCAGTTCTTC
CASSPERSGNEQFF
>TRBV6-1|TRBJ2-7|few|TRBD1
TGTGCCAGCAGTGAACCTTGGGACAGAAATTCCTACGAGCAGTACTTC
CASSEPWDRNSYEQYF
>TRBV24-1|TRBJ2-5|many|-
TGTGCCACCAGTGATCCCTACCGGACAGAGACCCAAGAGACCCAGTACTTC
CATSDPYRTETQETQYF
>TRBV6-5|TRBJ2-7|few|TRBD2
TGTGCCAGCAGGTGGCCTAGCGGGGGTTTCTACGAGCAGTACTTC
CASRWPSGGFYEQYF
>TRBV14|TRBJ2-7|-|-
TGTGCCAGCAGCCAAGATCCCCTGCGGGGTTGGTACGAGCAGTACTTC
CASSQDPLRGWYEQYF
>TRBV19|TRBJ2-7|few|-
TGTGCCAGTAGTATATATACCATCAGGGACACCAGAACCTACGAGCAGTACTTC
CASSIYTIRDTRTYEQYF
>TRBV20-1|TRBJ2-7|-|TRBD2
TGCAGTGCCGTGGGGGAGGGACCCTACGAGCAGTACTTC
CSAVGEGPYEQYF
>TRBV29-1|TRBJ1-2|-|-
TGCAGCGTTGTTTCCCCCAGCAGGGACTATGGCTACACCTTC
CSVVSPSRDYGYTF
>TRBV13|TRBJ2-5|few|TRBD1
TGTGCCAGCAGACCCGGGACAGGCAATCTGTACCAAGAGACCCAGTACTTC
CASRPGTGNLYQETQYF
>TRBV27|TRBJ2-3|-|TRBD2
TGTGCCAGCAGTTCGATAGCGGGAGGGGCAGATACGCAGTATTTT
CASSSIAGGADTQYF
>TRBV9|TRBJ1-5|few|TRBD1
TGTGCCAGCAGCGAGGGACAGGGGTCTAGGGCGGAGCCCCAGCATTTT
CASSEGQGSRAEPQHF
>TRBV24-1|TRBJ1-2|-|-
TGTGCCACCAGTGATCGGGGGTCGAGTGGCTACACCTTC
CATSDRGSSGYTF
>TRBV7-3|TRBJ2-1|few|TRBD2
TGTGCCAGCAGCGTCATCCACGGCGGGGGCAATGAGCAGTTCTTC
CASSVIHGGGNEQFF
>TRBV4-1|TRBJ2-1|-|TRBD2
TGCGCCAGCAGCCAAGAGGCGGGACTAGCGGGACCTTTGGAGCAGTTCTTC
CASSQEAGLAGPLEQFF
>TRBV4-1|TRBJ1-4|few|-
TGCGCCAGCAGCCAAGCCCCTCGACTGAATGAAAAACTGTTTTTT
CASSQAPRLNEKLFF